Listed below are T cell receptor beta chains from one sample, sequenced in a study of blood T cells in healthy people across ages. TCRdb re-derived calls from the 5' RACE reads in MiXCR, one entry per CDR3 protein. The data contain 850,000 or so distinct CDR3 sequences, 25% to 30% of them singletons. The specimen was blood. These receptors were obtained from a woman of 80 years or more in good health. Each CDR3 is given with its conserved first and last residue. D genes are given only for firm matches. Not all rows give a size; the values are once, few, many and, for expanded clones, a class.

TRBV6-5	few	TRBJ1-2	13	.	CASSTLLGNGYTF	TGTGCCAGCAGTACCTTGCTTGGGAATGGCTACACCTTC
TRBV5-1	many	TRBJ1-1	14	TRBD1	CASNTGTENTEAFF	TGCGCCAGCAACACCGGGACAGAGAACACTGAAGCTTTCTTT
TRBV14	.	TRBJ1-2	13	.	CASSPDVVSGYTF	TGTGCCAGCAGCCCCGACGTGGTTTCTGGCTACACCTTC
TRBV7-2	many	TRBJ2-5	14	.	CASSVDPPRKTQYF	TGTGCCAGCAGTGTCGACCCTCCCAGAAAGACCCAGTACTTC
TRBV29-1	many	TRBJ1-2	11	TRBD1	CSVAQGNGYTF	TGCAGCGTTGCACAGGGGAACGGCTACACCTTC
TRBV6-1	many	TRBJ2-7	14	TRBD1	CASSPEQGLYEQYF	TGTGCCAGCAGTCCGGAACAGGGGCTCTACGAGCAGTACTTC
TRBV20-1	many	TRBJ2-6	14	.	CSAQGFSGANVLTF	TGCAGTGCTCAGGGGTTTTCTGGGGCCAACGTCCTGACTTTC
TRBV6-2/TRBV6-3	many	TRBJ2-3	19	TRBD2	CASRPTIKTSGDTTDTQYF	TGTGCCAGCAGACCCACTATTAAGACTAGCGGGGACACCACAGATACGCAGTATTTT
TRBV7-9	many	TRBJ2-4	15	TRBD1	CASSSDRVVKNIQYF	TGTGCCAGCAGTTCAGACAGGGTGGTCAAAAACATTCAGTACTTC
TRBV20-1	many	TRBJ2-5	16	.	CSATAGEIGGQETQYF	TGCAGTGCTACCGCAGGGGAGATAGGGGGTCAAGAGACCCAGTACTTC
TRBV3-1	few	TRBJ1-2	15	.	CASSQESRLNYGYTF	TGTGCCAGCAGCCAAGAATCCAGGCTGAACTATGGCTACACCTTC
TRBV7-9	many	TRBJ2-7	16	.	CASSLAPSRRTYEQYF	TGTGCCAGCAGCTTAGCCCCCTCGCGACGGACCTACGAGCAGTACTTC
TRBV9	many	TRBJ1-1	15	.	CASSVNGLMNTEAFF	TGTGCCAGCAGCGTAAACGGCCTGATGAACACTGAAGCTTTCTTT
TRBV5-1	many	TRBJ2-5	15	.	CASSFLVGEGETQYF	TGCGCCAGCAGCTTCCTCGTTGGGGAAGGGGAGACCCAGTACTTC
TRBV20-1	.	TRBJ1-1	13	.	CSAPRGVNTEAFF	TGCAGTGCTCCTCGGGGGGTTAACACTGAAGCTTTCTTT
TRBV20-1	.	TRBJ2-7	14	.	CSAKCQGRFGEQYF	TGCAGTGCCAAGTGTCAGGGCCGGTTCGGGGAGCAGTACTTC
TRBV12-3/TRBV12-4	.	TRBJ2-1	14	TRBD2	CASSFRLAVDEQFF	TGTGCCAGCAGTTTTCGACTAGCCGTCGATGAGCAGTTCTTC
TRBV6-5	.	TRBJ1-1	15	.	CASSYGGGVNTEAFF	TGTGCCAGCAGTTACGGGGGCGGGGTGAACACTGAAGCTTTCTTT
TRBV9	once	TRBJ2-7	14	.	CASSPPGASYEQYF	TGTGCCAGCAGCCCCCCCGGGGCCTCCTACGAGCAGTACTTC
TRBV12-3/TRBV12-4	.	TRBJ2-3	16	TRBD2	CASSLEAGGSADAQYF	TGTGCCAGCAGTTTGGAGGCGGGGGGGAGCGCAGATGCGCAGTATTTT
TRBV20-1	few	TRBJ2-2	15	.	CKVKQTKPNTGELFF	TGCAAAGTTAAACAGACAAAGCCGAACACCGGGGAGCTGTTTTTT
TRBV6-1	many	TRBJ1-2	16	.	CASSEGQPSLGGGYTF	TGTGCCAGCAGTGAAGGTCAGCCAAGCCTTGGGGGCGGCTACACCTTC
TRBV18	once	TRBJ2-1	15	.	CASSVIGQSQETQFF	TGTGCCAGCTCAGTAATTGGACAGTCACAAGAGACCCAGTTCTTC
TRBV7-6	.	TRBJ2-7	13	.	CASSLSPYYEQYF	TGTGCCAGCAGCCTCTCCCCGTACTACGAGCAGTACTTC
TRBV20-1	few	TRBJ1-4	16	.	CSARNHLSGGAEKLFF	TGCAGTGCTAGAAACCACTTGTCGGGAGGGGCTGAAAAACTGTTTTTT